This T cell receptor beta chain was observed in a study of T cells in Graves' hyperthyroidism and ophthalmopathy. Per the germline V gene, CDR1 is SGHTA and CDR2 is FQGNSA. The germline V and J ends were trimmed by 1 base and 5 bases, with 13 bases remaining between them. There are 15 residues in the CDR3. This clonotype came up many times. A Clinical Activity Score of at least 3, a NOSPECS grade of at least 4 and a duration under 3 months were recorded in the ophthalmopathy patients. Exclusion of patients followed from uncontrolled infection, other autoimmune disease, pregnancy or lactation. RNA transcripts gave rise to amplified TCR beta CDR3 regions. The HTBI set primed first-round TCR CDR3 RT-PCR. TCRdb recomputed calls from the multiplex PCR reads with MiXCR, one row per CDR3 protein. This sample has around 500,000 distinct CDR3 sequences; roughly 16% occur once, and the top ten carry approximately 30%.

This chain connects TRBV7-2 to TRBJ2-3; a weak D match, TRBD1 (6 bases). Sequenced sample: blood. The TCR was taken from a woman aged 25 to 45 with Graves' ophthalmopathy. The chain's CDR3 is CASSLGGPTGDTQYF. CDR3 in DNA: TGTGCCAGCAGCTTAGGGGGGCCAACGGGAGATACGCAGTATTTT. The complete variable domain, with remaining parts taken from reference TRBV7-2 and TRBJ2-3, reads GAGVSQSPSNKVTEKGKDVELRCDPISGHTALYWYRQSLGQGLEFLIYFQGNSAPDKSGLPSDRFSAERTGGSVSTLTIQRTQQEDSAVYLCASSLGGPTGDTQYFGPGTRLTVL.